A single sample is the source of the 26 T cell receptor beta chains below, sequenced in a study of cytomegalovirus exposure and HLA in healthy donors. PCR used 60 Vbeta primers and 13 Jbeta primers. The table came from immunoSEQ multiplex PCR; TCRdb's copy has only in-frame clones and leaves some out. The table includes around 40,000 clones, approximately 77% detected once. The specimen sequenced was PBMCs. These TCRs come from a young man in good health and CMV-seronegative.

The chain uses TRBV5-1 and TRBJ1-2; D is ambiguous. Looked up from germline, CDR1 is SGHRS and CDR2 is YFSETQ. CDR3 length: 13 amino acids. V lost 0 bases and J 2 bases, leaving 5 bases between the germline ends. The CDR3 sequence is CASSLGRNYGYTF. The CDR3 nucleotides read TGCGCCAGCAGCTTGGGGCGGAACTATGGCTACACCTTC.

The V gene is TRBV29-1, the J gene TRBJ2-3, with 8 bases lining up with TRBD2. With V trimmed by 4 bases and J by 0 bases, 12 bases remained unmatched. CDR3 length equals 17 residues. The germline gives CDR1 SQVTM, CDR2 ANQGSEA. The CDR3 coding sequence is TGCAGCGTTGCTTCTCTCCAGCGGGAGTGGAGCACAGATACGCAGTATTTT. Residues: CSVASLQREWSTDTQYF.

This clone was observed a few times. The V call is TRBV4-3, the J call TRBJ2-7, with 13 nucleotides matching TRBD2. Germline V gene lookup returns CDR1 LGHNA and CDR2 YSLEER. V shed 0 bases and J 6 bases; nucleotides not matched to a gene: 8. CDR3 length: 17 residues. The chain's CDR3 is CASSQDRGLAGVVEQYF. CDR3 nucleotide sequence: TGCGCCAGCAGCCAAGATCGTGGACTAGCGGGAGTGGTCGAGCAGTACTTC.

This chain joins TRBV2 and TRBJ2-2; TRBD1 agrees at 11 bases. The ends lost 5 bases at V and 3 bases at J; junction bases unmatched: 11. The CDR3 totals 18 residues. In germline, CDR1 is SNHLY, CDR2 FYNNEI. The CDR3 loop is CASSSGQGARSYTGELFF. CDR3 nucleotides: TGTGCCAGCAGTTCCGGACAGGGGGCACGGTCGTACACCGGGGAGCTGTTTTTT.

The chain is built from TRBV2 and TRBJ2-4, with 12 positions matching TRBD2. The J segment lost 0 bases and the V segment lost 5 bases, leaving 8 bases of the junction unmatched. This CDR3 comprises 18 residues. Germline V gives CDR1 SNHLY, CDR2 FYNNEI. The DNA for the CDR3 is TGTGCCAGCAGTAGGACTAGCGGGATTTCCTTAGCCAAAAACATTCAGTACTTC. Amino acid sequence: CASSRTSGISLAKNIQYF. Using reference TRBV2 and TRBJ2-4 for the parts outside the CDR3, the full variable domain is EPEVTQTPSHQVTQMGQEVILRCVPISNHLYFYWYRQILGQKVEFLVSFYNNEISEKSEIFDDQFSVERPDGSNFTLKIRSTKLEDSAMYFCASSRTSGISLAKNIQYFGAGTRLSVL.

The chain has TRBV7-8 and TRBJ1-2; no firm D call. The CDR3 sequence is 13 residues long. V lost 5 bases to trimming and J lost 2 bases, with 9 bases between them. In germline, CDR1 is SGHVS, CDR2 FQNEAQ. As DNA, the CDR3 is TGTGCCAGCAGCCACAACCCCAACTATGGCTACACCTTC. The encoded protein is CASSHNPNYGYTF.

There are a few counts of this clone. The chain links TRBV7-2 to TRBJ1-5; unclear D gene. This CDR3 comprises 13 residues. CDR1 and CDR2 from the germline V gene are SGHTA and FQGNSA. V was pared by 1 base and J by 5 bases, with 6 bases between. CDR3 amino acids: CASSLDEYQPQHF. CDR3 DNA sequence: TGTGCCAGCAGCTTAGATGAGTATCAGCCCCAGCATTTT.

As for this clone: Other DNA sequences within the sample encode an identical CDR3. This sequence joins TRBV19 and TRBJ2-7, with TRBD1 matching 8 bases. The CDR3 totals 14 residues. Losses at the gene ends were 6 bases for V and 4 bases for J; bases not matched to a gene: 8. Germline lookup yields CDR1 LNHDA and CDR2 SQIVND (reference sequence). The CDR3 protein is CASSFSDRAYEQYF. The CDR3 region has the DNA TGTGCCAGTAGCTTTTCGGACAGGGCTTACGAGCAGTACTTC. Variable domain in full (rest from reference TRBV19 and TRBJ2-7): DGGITQSPKYLFRKEGQNVTLSCEQNLNHDAMYWYRQDPGQGLRLIYYSQIVNDFQKGDIAEGYSVSREKKESFPLTVTSAQKNPTAFYLCASSFSDRAYEQYFGPGTRLTVT.

The genes are TRBV5-3 and TRBJ1-3; tentatively, D is TRBD1 (5 bases). TRBV5-3 is an ORF for which the function is uncertain. The CDR3 is 15 residues long. Trimming left V 2 bases short and J 4 bases short, with 13 bases between. CDR3 DNA sequence: TGTGCCAGAAGCTTCACGGACATGGTGGGAAACACCATATATTTT. Its translation is CARSFTDMVGNTIYF.

The chain couples TRBV27 to TRBJ2-3, with a tentative D call TRBD1 (5 bases). V lost 6 bases to trimming and J lost 2 bases, with 15 bases between them. This CDR3 contains 15 residues. In germline, CDR1 is MNHEY, CDR2 SMNVEV (reference sequence). The DNA of the CDR3 is TGTGCCAGCAGCTCCCTAGGGGCCTACACAGATACGCAGTATTTT. Encoded protein: CASSSLGAYTDTQYF.

The rearrangement uses TRBV7-3 and TRBJ2-5, with a tentative D call TRBD1 (6 bases). The CDR3 runs to 17 residues. Germline CDR1 SGHTA, CDR2 FQGTGA. Trimming cost V 5 bases and J 0 bases, with 19 bases left between them. This chain's CDR3 is CASSGGVYLTDQETQYF. In nucleotides, the CDR3 is TGTGCCAGCAGCGGGGGCGTATATTTGACAGACCAAGAGACCCAGTACTTC.

The V and J genes are TRBV7-9 and TRBJ2-5, with 12 positions matching TRBD1. Germline CDR1 is SEHNR and CDR2 is FQNEAQ (reference sequence). V shed 4 bases and J 6 bases; nucleotides not matched to a gene: 9. The CDR3 loop spans 16 amino acids. CDR3 sequence (DNA): TGTGCCAGCAGCTCAACTATGGGACAGGGGGCGCAGACCCAGTACTTC. It yields the protein CASSSTMGQGAQTQYF.

This clone was counted only a few times. This rearrangement joins TRBV2 to TRBJ2-5, with 8 bases identical to TRBD2. Germline V lookup: CDR1 SNHLY, CDR2 FYNNEI. CDR3 length: 14 residues. V shed 8 bases and J 4 bases; nucleotides not matched to a gene: 9. In nucleotides, the CDR3 is TGTGCCAGCCGGACTAGCCGGGTCGGAGAGACCCAGTACTTC. The encoded protein is CASRTSRVGETQYF.

V usage is TRBV7-2 and J usage is TRBJ2-5; TRBD1 matches 8 bases. CDR3 length: 16 amino acids. V lost 5 bases and J lost 5; bases outside the gene matches: 13. Germline CDR1 is SGHTA and CDR2 is FQGNSA. CDR3 sequence: CASSEIDRGIMETQYF. The DNA of the CDR3 is TGTGCCAGCAGCGAAATTGACAGGGGTATTATGGAGACCCAGTACTTC.

V usage is TRBV11-2 and J usage is TRBJ1-5, with 8 bases that match TRBD1. The germline V gene encodes CDR1 SGHAT and CDR2 FQNNGV. V trimming: 5 bases; J trimming: 7 bases; junction bases outside the gene matches: 7. The CDR3 contains 14 residues. CDR3 loop: CASSPGQGEQPQHF. The CDR3 nucleotides read TGTGCCAGCAGCCCTGGACAGGGTGAGCAGCCCCAGCATTTT.

The CDR3, as DNA: TGCGCCAGCAGCTTGAGAGGGAGAGAAGGCTACGAGCAGTACTTC. It encodes CASSLRGREGYEQYF. The rearrangement links TRBV5-1 to TRBJ2-5; perhaps TRBD2 as D (5 bases). The J call may be incorrect, as the DNA end agrees better with TRBJ2-7. Germline assignment: CDR1 SGHRS and CDR2 YFSETQ. The CDR3 spans 15 residues.

The V call is TRBV10-2, the J call TRBJ1-2; a possible D gene is TRBD1 (6 bases). V gave up 7 bases and J gave up 4 bases, with 13 bases separating them. The V gene's germline CDR1 is WSHSY and CDR2 SAAADI. This CDR3 is built from 13 residues. DNA for the CDR3: TGCGCCAGCACCACAGGGTCTGGCTATGGCTACACCTTC. Its translation: CASTTGSGYGYTF.

V usage is TRBV30 and J usage is TRBJ2-1, with 13 bases fitting TRBD2. The CDR3 consists of 15 residues. V trimming: 3 bases; J trimming: 14 bases; junction bases outside the gene matches: 13. The V gene's germline CDR1 is GTSNPN and CDR2 SVGIG (reference sequence). The CDR3 loop is CAWSAGTSGTVAEFF. The DNA for the CDR3 is TGTGCCTGGAGCGCTGGGACTAGCGGGACTGTGGCGGAGTTCTTC.

V gene TRBV2 combines with J gene TRBJ1-2; tentative D call: TRBD1 (6 bases). Trimming shortened V by 6 bases and J by 3 bases, and 11 bases separated the two germline ends. CDR1 and CDR2 from the germline V gene are SNHLY and FYNNEI. The CDR3 is 13 amino acids. CDR3 amino acids: CASRGTGYYGYTF. The CDR3 DNA follows: TGTGCCAGCAGAGGAACAGGGTACTATGGCTACACCTTC.

This chain links TRBV28 with TRBJ2-2; no firm D call. Per germline, CDR1 MDHEN and CDR2 SYDVKM. The germline V and J ends were trimmed by 5 bases and 6 bases, with 4 bases remaining between them. The CDR3 has 11 amino acids. The CDR3 DNA is TGTGCCAGCAGTCGTCCCGGGGAGCTGTTTTTT. Protein sequence: CASSRPGELFF.

This clone was seen just once. This chain joins TRBV7-2 and TRBJ2-3; 8 bases line up with TRBD2. CDR3 length: 14 amino acids. Germline CDR1 SGHTA, CDR2 FQGNSA. V lost 5 bases and J lost 5; bases outside the gene matches: 6. DNA of the CDR3: TGTGCCAGCAGCCGGGAGGGCGGGGGAGATACGCAGTATTTT. It translates to CASSREGGGDTQYF.

This clone was found once. The chain is built from TRBV6-4 and TRBJ2-2, with a weak D call TRBD2 (7 bases). CDR3 length: 15 residues. V was cut by 6 bases and J by 4 bases, with 15 bases left in between. Germline V CDR1 and CDR2: MRHNA, SNTAGT. CDR3 nucleotide sequence: TGTGCCAGCAGCGGGGGCGGGAGCAGCACCGGGGAGCTGTTTTTT. Encoded protein: CASSGGGSSTGELFF.

The chain carries TRBV6-6 and TRBJ2-1; 7 positions agree with TRBD1. Trimming cost V 4 bases and J 5 bases; bases outside gene matches: 5. The germline V gene has CDR1 MNHNY and CDR2 SVGAGI (reference sequence). This CDR3 region has 14 residues. CDR3 sequence (DNA): TGTGCCAGCAGTTTGGGACAGCTAGACAATGAGCAGTTCTTC. This translates into CASSLGQLDNEQFF.

The chain recombines TRBV15 with TRBJ2-3; D is undetermined. Germline V gene data show CDR1 as LNHNV and CDR2 as YYDKDF (reference sequence). The V end was cut by 4 bases, the J end by 2 bases, with 13 bases between. This CDR3 spans 15 amino acids. The CDR3, as DNA: TGTGCCACCAGCACTGCGCCCCTAGACACAGATACGCAGTATTTT. This codes for CATSTAPLDTDTQYF. The full variable domain, rest sourced from reference TRBV15 and TRBJ2-3, is DAMVIQNPRYQVTQFGKPVTLSCSQTLNHNVMYWYQQKSSQAPKLLFHYYDKDFNNEADTPDNFQSRRPNTSFCFLDIRSPGLGDTAMYLCATSTAPLDTDTQYFGPGTRLTVL.

The V and J genes are TRBV11-2 and TRBJ1-1; 7 positions agree with TRBD1. Germline V gene data show CDR1 as SGHAT and CDR2 as FQNNGV. Unmatched junction bases numbered 7, after V lost 5 bases and J lost 7 bases. The length of the CDR3 is 13 residues. CDR3 nucleotides: TGTGCCAGCAGCGTCGACAGGGCCCGTGAAGCTTTCTTT. Translating it yields CASSVDRAREAFF.

V gene TRBV6-5 combines with J gene TRBJ2-4, with 9 bases fitting TRBD2. The germline V gene encodes CDR1 MNHEY and CDR2 SVGAGI. V trimming: 8 bases; J trimming: 0 bases; junction bases outside the gene matches: 5. The CDR3 is made up of 15 amino acids. The CDR3 region is CASAPSGTAKNIQYF. The CDR3 DNA reads TGTGCCAGCGCTCCTAGCGGGACAGCCAAAAACATTCAGTACTTC.